A single sample is the source of the 7 T cell receptor beta chains below, sequenced in a study of cytomegalovirus exposure and HLA in healthy donors (dated by TCRdb to 2017 to 2019). Preparation of the library involved the immunoSEQ multiplex PCR assay. For the multiplex PCR, a mixture combining 60 forward primers for TCR Vbeta segments and 13 reverse primers for TCR Jbeta segments was used. This is the immuneACCESS table as TCRdb keeps it, with only in-frame sequences that have V and J called. A part of the clones is gone; compared with another copy, unresolved V genes explain less than half, and the rest is unexplained. The sample includes 150,000 to 200,000 clones, with around three quarters observed a single time. The ten largest clones represent about 1.6% of the sample. The sequenced material came from PBMCs. The source is a man in his forties in good health and CMV-seronegative.

This clone has a single count. The chain links TRBV25-1 to TRBJ2-1; D is ambiguous. The CDR3 sequence is 15 residues long. Germline values: CDR1 MGHDK, CDR2 SYGVNS. V lost 8 bases, J lost 1 base, and 15 bases lay in between. CDR3 protein: CASGGGRVSYNEQFF. The CDR3 DNA reads TGTGCCAGCGGTGGCGGTCGGGTTTCCTACAATGAGCAGTTCTTC. Combining the CDR3 with reference TRBV25-1 and TRBJ2-1 gives the whole variable domain EADIYQTPRYLVIGTGKKITLECSQTMGHDKMYWYQQDPGMELHLIHYSYGVNSTEKGDLSSESTVSRIRTEHFPLTLESARPSHTSQYLCASGGGRVSYNEQFFGPGTRLTVL.

V usage is TRBV6-1 and J usage is TRBJ2-3; no clear D gene. CDR1 is MNHNS, CDR2 SASEGT, per germline. The CDR3 spans 14 residues. Trimming left V 6 bases short and J 4 bases short, with 14 bases between. CDR3 amino acids: CASSFLRSSDTQYF. CDR3 nucleotides: TGTGCCAGCAGCTTCCTCCGTAGTTCAGATACGCAGTATTTT.

V and J are TRBV7-9 and TRBJ2-3; TRBD2 agrees at 9 bases. CDR1 and CDR2 (germline): SEHNR, FQNEAQ (reference sequence). CDR3 length equals 15 residues. The ends lost 5 bases at V and 6 bases at J; junction bases unmatched: 9. The DNA of the CDR3 is TGTGCCAGCAGCCGCCCGGGACTAGCAGGGGATACGCAGTATTTT. This gives the protein CASSRPGLAGDTQYF. The full variable domain, with the rest looked up from reference TRBV7-9 and TRBJ2-3, is DTGVSQNPRHKITKRGQNVTFRCDPISEHNRLYWYRQTLGQGPEFLTYFQNEAQLEKSRLLSDRFSAERPKGSFSTLEIQRTEQGDSAMYLCASSRPGLAGDTQYFGPGTRLTVL.

The chain has TRBV11-2 and TRBJ2-3; TRBD2 is a possible D gene (6 bases). Germline lookup yields CDR1 SGHAT and CDR2 FQNNGV. The V end was cut by 6 bases, the J end by 3 bases, with 16 bases between. There are 15 residues in the CDR3. CDR3 nucleotide sequence: TGTGCCAGCAGTTTCGGACTATACGAGACAGATACGCAGTATTTT. It codes for CASSFGLYETDTQYF.

CDR3 protein: CASSSTYLLGNEQFF. Written as DNA, the CDR3 is TGTGCCAGCAGCTCGACATATCTCTTGGGTAATGAGCAGTTCTTC. This sequence joins TRBV7-3 and TRBJ2-1; D is uncertain. The germline V gene has CDR1 SGHTA and CDR2 FQGTGA. CDR3 length: 15 amino acids. Trimming shortened V by 4 bases and J by 7 bases, and 17 bases separated the two germline ends.

This rearrangement joins TRBV29-1 to TRBJ2-5, with D possibly matching TRBD2 (5 bases). The CDR3 covers 9 residues. Germline V gene lookup returns CDR1 SQVTM and CDR2 ANQGSEA. V lost 4 bases and J 9 bases, leaving 6 bases between the germline ends. CDR3 sequence: CSVGGPQYF. CDR3 coding DNA: TGCAGCGTTGGAGGGCCCCAGTACTTC.

This clone occurred once. A read error may produce the germline difference seen at one junction end. Other DNA sequences within the sample encode an identical CDR3. The CDR3: CASSRTGGNQPQHF. The DNA for the CDR3 is TGTGCCAGCTCCCGGACAGGGGGCAATCAGCCCCAGCACTTT. The chain recombines TRBV18 with TRBJ1-5, with 11 bases matching TRBD1. Germline lookup yields CDR1 KGHSH and CDR2 LQKENI. The CDR3 totals 14 residues.